This T cell receptor beta chain was found in a study of PD-L1 blockade in urothelial cancer. Study-wide context: At 6 weeks and at 3 weeks (second dose) after treatment start, blood was analyzed. Median T cell yield per blood sample was 141,255 cells.

Time point defined: peripheral blood 6 weeks after treatment start. In regard to this clone: Its specificity is unknown.

V dropped 5 bases and J dropped 12; count of bases not matched to a gene: 6. The germline gives CDR1 DFQATT, CDR2 SNEGSKA (reference sequence). This CDR3 spans 11 amino acids. The authors spiked synthetic TCR analog templates into each PCR. Data came from immunoSEQ multiplex PCR; TCRdb stores just in-frame clones and leaves some out. Here the sample spans approximately 50,000 clones, around 89% being singletons. Broader study findings: Patients who had durable benefit saw their tumor-associated blood clones expand more at 3 weeks.

The TCR was taken from a man aged 55 to 70 with urothelial cancer. This sequence joins TRBV20-1 and TRBJ1-1; 10 nucleotides line up with TRBD1. Sequencing used PBMCs, obtained around atezolizumab (anti-PD-L1) treatment. The CDR3 nucleotides read TGCAGTGCTGGTGACAGGGGGCGGTCTTTCTTT. Protein sequence: CSAGDRGRSFF.